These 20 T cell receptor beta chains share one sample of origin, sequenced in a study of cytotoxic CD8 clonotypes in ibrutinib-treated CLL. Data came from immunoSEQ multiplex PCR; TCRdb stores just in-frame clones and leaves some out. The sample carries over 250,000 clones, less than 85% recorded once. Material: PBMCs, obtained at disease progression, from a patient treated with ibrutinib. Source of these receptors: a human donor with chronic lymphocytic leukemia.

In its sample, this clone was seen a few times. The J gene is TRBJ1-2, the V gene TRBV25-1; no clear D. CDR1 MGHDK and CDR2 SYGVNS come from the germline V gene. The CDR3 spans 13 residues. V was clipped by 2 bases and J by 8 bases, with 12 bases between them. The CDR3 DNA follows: TGTGCCAGCAGTGAACGGGGAGGTGGCGGCTACACCTTC. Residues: CASSERGGGGYTF.

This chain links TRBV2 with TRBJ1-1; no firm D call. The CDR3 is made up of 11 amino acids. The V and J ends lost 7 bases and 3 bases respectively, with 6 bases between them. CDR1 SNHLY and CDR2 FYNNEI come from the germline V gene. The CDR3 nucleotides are TGTGCCAGCAAGGTGTACACTGAAGCTTTCTTT. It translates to CASKVYTEAFF.

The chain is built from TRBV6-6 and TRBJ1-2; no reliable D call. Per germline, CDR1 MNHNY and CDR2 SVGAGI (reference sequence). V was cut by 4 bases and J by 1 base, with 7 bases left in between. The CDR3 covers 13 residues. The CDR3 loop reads CASSSDLNYGYTF. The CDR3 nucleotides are TGTGCCAGCAGTTCGGACCTTAACTATGGCTACACCTTC.

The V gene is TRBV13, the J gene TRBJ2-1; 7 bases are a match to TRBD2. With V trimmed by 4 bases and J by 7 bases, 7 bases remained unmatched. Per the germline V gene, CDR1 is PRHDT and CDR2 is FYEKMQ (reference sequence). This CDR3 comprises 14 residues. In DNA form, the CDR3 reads TGTGCCAGCAGCTGGACTAGTTCCGTAAATGAGCAGTTCTTC. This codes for CASSWTSSVNEQFF.

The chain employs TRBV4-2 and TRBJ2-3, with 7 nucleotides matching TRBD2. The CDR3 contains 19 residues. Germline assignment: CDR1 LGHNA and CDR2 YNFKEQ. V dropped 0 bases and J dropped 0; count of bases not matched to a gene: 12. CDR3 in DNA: TGTGCCAGCAGCCAAGATTCTAGGCGGGGGTCCTCTAGCACAGATACGCAGTATTTT. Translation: CASSQDSRRGSSSTDTQYF.

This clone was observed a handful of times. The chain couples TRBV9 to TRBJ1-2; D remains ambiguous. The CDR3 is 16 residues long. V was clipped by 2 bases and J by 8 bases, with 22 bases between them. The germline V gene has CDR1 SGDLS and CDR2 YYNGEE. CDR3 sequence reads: CASSVKPWTTLGGYTF. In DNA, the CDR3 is TGTGCCAGCAGCGTGAAGCCGTGGACCACCCTCGGGGGCTACACCTTC.

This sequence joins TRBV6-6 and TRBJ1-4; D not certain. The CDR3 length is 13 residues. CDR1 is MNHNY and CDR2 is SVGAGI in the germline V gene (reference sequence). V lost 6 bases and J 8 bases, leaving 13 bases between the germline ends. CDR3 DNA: TGTGCCAGCAGCGTCAGGTTAGACGAAAAACTGTTTTTT. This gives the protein CASSVRLDEKLFF.

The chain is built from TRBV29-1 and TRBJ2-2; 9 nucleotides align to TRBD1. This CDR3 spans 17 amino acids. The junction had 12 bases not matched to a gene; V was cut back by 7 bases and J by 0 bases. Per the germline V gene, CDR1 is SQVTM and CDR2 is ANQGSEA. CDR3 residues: CSATGRGQGTNTGELFF. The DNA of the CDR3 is TGCAGCGCGACCGGACGAGGACAGGGGACGAACACCGGGGAGCTGTTTTTT.

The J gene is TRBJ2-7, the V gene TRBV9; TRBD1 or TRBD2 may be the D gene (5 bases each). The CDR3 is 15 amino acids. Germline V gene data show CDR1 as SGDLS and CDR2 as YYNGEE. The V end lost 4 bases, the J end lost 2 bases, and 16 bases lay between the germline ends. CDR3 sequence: CASSPEGVGPYEQYF. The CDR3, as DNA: TGTGCCAGCAGCCCAGAAGGTGTGGGACCCTACGAGCAGTACTTC.

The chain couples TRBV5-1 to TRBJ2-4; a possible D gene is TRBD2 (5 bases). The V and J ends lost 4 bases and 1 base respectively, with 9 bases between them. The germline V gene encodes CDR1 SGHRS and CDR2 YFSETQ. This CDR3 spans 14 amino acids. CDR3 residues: CASSPDLAKNIQYF. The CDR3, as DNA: TGCGCCAGCAGCCCGGACTTGGCCAAAAACATTCAGTACTTC.

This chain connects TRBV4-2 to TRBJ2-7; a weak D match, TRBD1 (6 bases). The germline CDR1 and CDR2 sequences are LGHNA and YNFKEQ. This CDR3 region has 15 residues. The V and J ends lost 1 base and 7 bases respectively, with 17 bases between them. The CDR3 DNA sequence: TGTGCCAGCAGCCAAGGGGCACAGGGAAAGTTGGAGCAGTACTTC. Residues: CASSQGAQGKLEQYF.

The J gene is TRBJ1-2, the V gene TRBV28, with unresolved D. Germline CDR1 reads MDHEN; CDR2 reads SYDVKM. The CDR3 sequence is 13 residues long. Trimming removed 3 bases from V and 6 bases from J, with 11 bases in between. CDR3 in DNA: TGTGCCAGCAGTTTGGAGGGCTCGGATGGCTACACCTTC. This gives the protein CASSLEGSDGYTF.

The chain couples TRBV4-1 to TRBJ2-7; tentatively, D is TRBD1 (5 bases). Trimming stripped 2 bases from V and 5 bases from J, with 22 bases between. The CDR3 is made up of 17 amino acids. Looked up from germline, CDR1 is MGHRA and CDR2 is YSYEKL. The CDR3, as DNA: TGCGCCAGCAGCCAAACTTCTTTCAAGGGTACAGGCAACGAGCAGTACTTC. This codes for CASSQTSFKGTGNEQYF.

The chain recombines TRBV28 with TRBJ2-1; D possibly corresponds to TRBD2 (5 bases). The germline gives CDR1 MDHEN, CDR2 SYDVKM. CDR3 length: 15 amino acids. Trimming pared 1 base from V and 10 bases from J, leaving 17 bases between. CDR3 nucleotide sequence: TGTGCCAGCAGTTTATATCGCGGCCCGCGGGTGGAGCAGTTCTTC. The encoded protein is CASSLYRGPRVEQFF.

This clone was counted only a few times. The CDR3 DNA reads as TGTGCCAGTAGTATAACAGGGGACCGATATCAGCCCCAGCATTTT. Encoded protein: CASSITGDRYQPQHF. The V gene is TRBV19, the J gene TRBJ1-5, with TRBD1 matching 7 bases. In germline, CDR1 is LNHDA, CDR2 SQIVND (reference sequence). The trim removed 2 bases at V and 5 bases at J, leaving 6 bases unmatched. The CDR3 runs 15 residues.

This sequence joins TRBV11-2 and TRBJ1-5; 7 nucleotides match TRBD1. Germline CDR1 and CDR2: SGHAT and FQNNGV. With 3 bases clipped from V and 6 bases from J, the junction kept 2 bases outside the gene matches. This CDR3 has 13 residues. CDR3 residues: CASSFRGSQPQHF. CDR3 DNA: TGTGCCAGCAGCTTCAGGGGGTCTCAGCCCCAGCATTTT.

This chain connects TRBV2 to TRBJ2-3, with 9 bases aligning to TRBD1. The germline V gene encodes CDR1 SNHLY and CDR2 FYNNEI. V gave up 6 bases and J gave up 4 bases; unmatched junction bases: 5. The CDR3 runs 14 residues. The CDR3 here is CASRGQGRADTQYF. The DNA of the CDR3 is TGTGCCAGCAGAGGACAGGGGAGGGCAGATACGCAGTATTTT.

The CDR3 DNA sequence: TGTGCCAGCAGTCCCCGTGCAGGGTATTTTGGTTACGAGCAGTACTTC. Residues: CASSPRAGYFGYEQYF. This chain connects TRBV28 to TRBJ2-7; perhaps TRBD1 as D (5 bases). Germline CDR1 is MDHEN and CDR2 is SYDVKM. The length of the CDR3 is 16 residues. Trimming cost V 5 bases and J 4 bases, with 21 bases left between them. Full variable domain (missing parts from reference TRBV28 and TRBJ2-7): DVKVTQSSRYLVKRTGEKVFLECVQDMDHENMFWYRQDPGLGLRLIYFSYDVKMKEKGDIPEGYSVSREKKERFSLILESASTNQTSMYLCASSPRAGYFGYEQYFGPGTRLTVT.

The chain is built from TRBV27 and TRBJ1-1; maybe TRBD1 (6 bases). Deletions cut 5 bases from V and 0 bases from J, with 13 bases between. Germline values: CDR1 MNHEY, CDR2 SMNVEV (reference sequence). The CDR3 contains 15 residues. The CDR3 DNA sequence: TGTGCCAGCAGTGCTCGGGGGCGCATGAACACTGAAGCTTTCTTT. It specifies CASSARGRMNTEAFF.

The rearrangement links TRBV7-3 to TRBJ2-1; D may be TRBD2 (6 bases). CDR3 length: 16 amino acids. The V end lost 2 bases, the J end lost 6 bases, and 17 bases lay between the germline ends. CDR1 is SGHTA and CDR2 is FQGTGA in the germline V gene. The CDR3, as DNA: TGTGCCAGCAGCTTAGGGCCTCGCGGGGTGGGCAATGAGCAGTTCTTC. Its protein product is CASSLGPRGVGNEQFF.